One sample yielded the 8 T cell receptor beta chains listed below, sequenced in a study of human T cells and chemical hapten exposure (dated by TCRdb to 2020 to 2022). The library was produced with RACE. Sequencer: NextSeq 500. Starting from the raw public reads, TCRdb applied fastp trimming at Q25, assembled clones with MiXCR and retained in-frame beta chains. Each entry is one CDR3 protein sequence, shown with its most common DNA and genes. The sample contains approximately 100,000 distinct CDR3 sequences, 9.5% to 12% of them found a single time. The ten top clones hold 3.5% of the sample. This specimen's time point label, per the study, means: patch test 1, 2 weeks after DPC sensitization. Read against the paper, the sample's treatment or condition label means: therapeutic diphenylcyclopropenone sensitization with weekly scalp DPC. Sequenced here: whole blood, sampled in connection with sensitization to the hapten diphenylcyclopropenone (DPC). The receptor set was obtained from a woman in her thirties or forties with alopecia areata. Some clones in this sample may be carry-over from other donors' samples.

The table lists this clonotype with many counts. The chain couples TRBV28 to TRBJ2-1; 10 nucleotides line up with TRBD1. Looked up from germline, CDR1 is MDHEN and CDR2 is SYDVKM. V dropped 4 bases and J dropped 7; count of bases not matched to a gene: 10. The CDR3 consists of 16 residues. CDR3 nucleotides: TGTGCCAGCAGTTCCGCCGGGACAGGGGATTTGAATGAGCAGTTCTTC. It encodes CASSSAGTGDLNEQFF.

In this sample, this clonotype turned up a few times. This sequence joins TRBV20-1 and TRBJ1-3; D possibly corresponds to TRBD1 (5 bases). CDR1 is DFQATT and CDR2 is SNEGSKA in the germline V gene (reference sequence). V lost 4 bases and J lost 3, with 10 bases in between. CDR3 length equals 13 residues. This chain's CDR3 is CSATPDSGNTIYF. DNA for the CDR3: TGCAGTGCTACTCCCGACAGTGGAAACACCATATATTTT.

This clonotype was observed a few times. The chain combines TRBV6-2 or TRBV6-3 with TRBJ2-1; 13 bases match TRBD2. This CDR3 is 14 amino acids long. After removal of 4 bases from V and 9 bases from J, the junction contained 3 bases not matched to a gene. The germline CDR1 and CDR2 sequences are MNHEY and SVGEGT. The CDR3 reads CASSWTSGSTEQFF. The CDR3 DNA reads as TGTGCCAGCAGTTGGACTAGCGGGAGTACTGAGCAGTTCTTC.

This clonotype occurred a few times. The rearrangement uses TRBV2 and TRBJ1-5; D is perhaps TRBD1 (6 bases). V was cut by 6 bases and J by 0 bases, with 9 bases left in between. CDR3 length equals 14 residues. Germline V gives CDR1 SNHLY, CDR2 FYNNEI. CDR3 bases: TGTGCCAGCAGGGGACACCCTAGCAATCAGCCCCAGCATTTT. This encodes CASRGHPSNQPQHF.

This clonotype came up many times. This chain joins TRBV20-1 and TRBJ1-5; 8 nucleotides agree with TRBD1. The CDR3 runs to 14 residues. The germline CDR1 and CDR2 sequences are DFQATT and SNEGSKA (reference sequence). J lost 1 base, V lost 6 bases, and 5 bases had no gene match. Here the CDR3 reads CSAPGQASNQPQHF. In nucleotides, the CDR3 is TGCAGTGCACCGGGACAGGCAAGCAATCAGCCCCAGCATTTT.

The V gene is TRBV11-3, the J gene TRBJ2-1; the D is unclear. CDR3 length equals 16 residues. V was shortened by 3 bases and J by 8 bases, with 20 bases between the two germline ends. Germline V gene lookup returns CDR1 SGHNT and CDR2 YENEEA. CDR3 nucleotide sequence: TGTGCCAGCAGCTTGCGTGCGAGCAACCTTGGCGATGAGCAGTTCTTC. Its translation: CASSLRASNLGDEQFF.

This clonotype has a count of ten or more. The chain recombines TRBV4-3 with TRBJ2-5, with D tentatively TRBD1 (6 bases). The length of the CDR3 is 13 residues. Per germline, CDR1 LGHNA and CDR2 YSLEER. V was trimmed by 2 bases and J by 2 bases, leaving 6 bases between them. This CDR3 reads CASSQRGQETQYF. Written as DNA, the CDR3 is TGCGCCAGCAGCCAAAGGGGGCAAGAGACCCAGTACTTC.

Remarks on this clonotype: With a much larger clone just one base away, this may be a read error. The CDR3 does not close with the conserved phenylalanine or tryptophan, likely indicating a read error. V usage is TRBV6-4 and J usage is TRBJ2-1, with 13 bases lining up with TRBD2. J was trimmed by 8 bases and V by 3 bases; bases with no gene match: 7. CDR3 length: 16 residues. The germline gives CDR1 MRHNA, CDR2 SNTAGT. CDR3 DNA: TGTGCCAGCAGTGAGTCTACTAGCGGGGGGGCGGATGAGCAGTTCTCC. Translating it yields CASSESTSGGADEQFS.